These 3 T cell receptor beta chains were sequenced from one sample in a study of CXCR3 chemokines and chemotherapy response in bladder cancer. TCRdb re-derived calls from the PCR reads in MiXCR, one entry per CDR3 protein. The sample holds about 13,000 distinct CDR3 sequences, 9.5% to 15% seen once. This sample was obtained from a patient whose treatment included neoadjuvant chemotherapy. The receptor set was obtained from a human donor with bladder cancer that did not respond to neoadjuvant chemotherapy.

At least ten counts were recorded for this clonotype. The chain combines TRBV6-2 or TRBV6-3 with TRBJ1-5, with 10 bases aligning to TRBD1. CDR1 MNHEY and CDR2 SVGEGT come from the germline V gene. The CDR3 sequence is 18 residues long. V lost 5 bases, J lost 5 bases, and 15 bases stayed unmatched. The CDR3 DNA is TGTGCCAGCAGTCCTCATCTTACTGGGACAGGGGTTGATCAGCCCCAGCATTTT. Amino acid sequence: CASSPHLTGTGVDQPQHF.

There are a few counts of this clonotype. This chain connects TRBV20-1 to TRBJ2-7, with D perhaps assigned TRBD1 or TRBD2 (5 bases each). CDR1 is DFQATT and CDR2 is SNEGSKA in the germline V gene (reference sequence). The CDR3 extends over 11 amino acids. V lost 1 base and J 8 bases, leaving 9 bases between the germline ends. The CDR3 loop reads CSARVTGQQYF. CDR3 in DNA: TGCAGTGCTAGAGTAACGGGACAGCAGTACTTC.

There are many counts of this clonotype. The CDR3 spells CASSLGGGRSNQPQHF. The CDR3 nucleotides read TGTGCCAGCAGCTTAGGGGGGGGAAGGAGCAATCAGCCCCAGCATTTT. This chain joins TRBV7-9 and TRBJ1-5, with D possibly TRBD1 on 5 matching bases. The CDR3 runs 16 residues. Trimming left V 1 base short and J 1 base short, with 11 bases between. Germline assignment: CDR1 SEHNR and CDR2 FQNEAQ (reference sequence).